This is a list of T cell receptor beta chains from one sample in a study of blood T cell repertoires in COVID-19. Some clones are missing from TCRdb's copy, which holds only in-frame ones; the method was immunoSEQ multiplex PCR. Of around 78,000 clones in the sample, 82% were seen once. The material sequenced was peripheral blood. The receptors shown here come from a human donor in a cohort sampled during active COVID-19. Each CDR3 is given with its conserved first and last residue. The D gene is left open where the match is weak. Size is omitted from some rows. Given values are once, few, many or a class for expanded clones.

V: TRBV7-2
size: few
J: TRBJ2-7
D: -
DNA: TGTGCCAGCAGCCCCCCGGGCTTGTGGGGAGGGCAGTACTTC
CDR3: CASSPPGLWGGQYF

V: TRBV11-2
size: -
J: TRBJ1-2
D: -
DNA: TGTGCCAGCAGCTTCACCGGGACTTTGACTGGCTACACCTTC
CDR3: CASSFTGTLTGYTF

V: TRBV7-9
size: -
J: TRBJ2-7
D: TRBD1
DNA: TGTGCCAGCAGACTCCTCGGGACAGGAAGCTCCTACGAGCAGTACTTC
CDR3: CASRLLGTGSSYEQYF

V: TRBV30
size: once
J: TRBJ2-7
D: TRBD1
DNA: TGTGCCTGGACGTCTAGGGACAGGGGAGTCTACGAGCAGTACTTC
CDR3: CAWTSRDRGVYEQYF

V: TRBV19
size: -
J: TRBJ1-5
D: -
DNA: TGTGCCAGTAGTATGAGTCGGGTCGGAGTAAATCAGCCCCAGCATTTT
CDR3: CASSMSRVGVNQPQHF

V: TRBV28
size: -
J: TRBJ2-2
D: TRBD1
DNA: TGTGCCAGCAGTTTACTTGGGACAGCGAACACCGGGGAGCTGTTTTTT
CDR3: CASSLLGTANTGELFF

V: TRBV7-9
size: once
J: TRBJ2-7
D: -
DNA: TGTGCCAGCAGCCCAAGAGCCTTTGCCTACGAGCAGTACTTC
CDR3: CASSPRAFAYEQYF

V: TRBV6-4
size: -
J: TRBJ2-1
D: TRBD2
DNA: TGTGCCAGCAGTTTAGCGGGGGGGCCTGGAAATGAGCAGTTCTTC
CDR3: CASSLAGGPGNEQFF

V: TRBV11-1
size: -
J: TRBJ1-1
D: -
DNA: TGTGCCAGCAGTAAGGGGCAGGGAAATATAGAAGCTTTCTTT
CDR3: CASSKGQGNIEAFF

V: TRBV4-2
size: -
J: TRBJ1-5
D: TRBD1
DNA: TGTGCCAGCAGCCAATTCTTCCGACAGGGTAGGGATCAGCCCCAGCATTTT
CDR3: CASSQFFRQGRDQPQHF

V: TRBV18
size: once
J: TRBJ2-7
D: -
DNA: TGTGCCAGCTCACCATCGGGGTCGGACTACGAGCAGTACTTC
CDR3: CASSPSGSDYEQYF

V: TRBV27
size: -
J: TRBJ2-4
D: -
DNA: TGTGCCAGCAGTCCGTCTATAGCCAAAAACATTCAGTACTTC
CDR3: CASSPSIAKNIQYF

V: TRBV6-4
size: -
J: TRBJ1-2
D: TRBD1
DNA: TGTGCCAGCAGCGGACAGGGTTTCCCCTTAGGGTATGGCTACACCTTC
CDR3: CASSGQGFPLGYGYTF

V: TRBV5-1
size: -
J: TRBJ1-5
D: -
DNA: TGCGCCAGCAGCTTGTGGGGGGGCAATCAGCCCCAGCATTTT
CDR3: CASSLWGGNQPQHF

V: TRBV6-5
size: -
J: TRBJ2-5
D: -
DNA: TGTGCCAGCAACTTGAACCAGGGGCCGTCGGCCCAGTACTTC
CDR3: CASNLNQGPSAQYF

V: TRBV5-1
size: -
J: TRBJ2-7
D: TRBD2
DNA: TGCGCCAGCAGCCGGACTAGCGGGGCCGTGGAGCAGTACTTC
CDR3: CASSRTSGAVEQYF

V: TRBV2
size: -
J: TRBJ1-5
D: -
DNA: TGTGCCAGCATCAGCAGCAGGGTGGGTCAGCCCCAGCATTTT
CDR3: CASISSRVGQPQHF

V: TRBV3-1/TRBV3-2
size: -
J: TRBJ1-3
D: -
DNA: TGTGCCAGCAGCCAGGGGGAGGGAGGCTCTGGAAACACCATATATTTT
CDR3: CASSQGEGGSGNTIYF

V: TRBV24-1
size: -
J: TRBJ2-5
D: -
DNA: TGTGCCACCAGTGAAGAGGGGAGGGAGACCCAGTACTTC
CDR3: CATSEEGRETQYF

V: TRBV19
size: once
J: TRBJ1-5
D: -
DNA: TGTGCCAGTAGTATCGGACAGTGGCTACCCAATCAGCCCCAGCATTTT
CDR3: CASSIGQWLPNQPQHF

V: TRBV19
size: -
J: TRBJ2-5
D: TRBD1
DNA: TGTGCCAGTACCATGACAGGGGGGTGGCAAGAGACCCAGTACTTC
CDR3: CASTMTGGWQETQYF

V: TRBV4-1
size: once
J: TRBJ1-4
D: -
DNA: TGCGCCAGCAGCCCTCGAGGAGGGGTGGATGAAAAACTGTTTTTT
CDR3: CASSPRGGVDEKLFF

V: TRBV7-2
size: -
J: TRBJ2-7
D: -
DNA: TGTGCCAGCAGCTCTCTGAGGACTTACGAGCAGTACTTC
CDR3: CASSSLRTYEQYF

V: TRBV5-6
size: -
J: TRBJ2-7
D: -
DNA: TGTGCCAGCAGTGGGGGGTTGGGATACAGCTCCTACGAGCAGTACTTC
CDR3: CASSGGLGYSSYEQYF

V: TRBV2
size: -
J: TRBJ1-5
D: -
DNA: TGTGCCAGCAGTGAGCGGGGATCTGGGCAGCCCCAGCATTTT
CDR3: CASSERGSGQPQHF

V: TRBV12-5
size: -
J: TRBJ2-7
D: TRBD2
DNA: TGTGCTAGTGGTCTAAGCGGGGGCCAACACTACGAGCAGTACTTC
CDR3: CASGLSGGQHYEQYF

V: TRBV7-2
size: -
J: TRBJ2-1
D: -
DNA: TGTGCCAGCAGCGCGCCACCGGGACTTCCATACAATGAGCAGTTCTTC
CDR3: CASSAPPGLPYNEQFF

V: TRBV7-9
size: -
J: TRBJ1-5
D: -
DNA: TGTGCCAGCAGCCCCGGGGGGGGGCGCCAGCCCCAGCATTTT
CDR3: CASSPGGGRQPQHF

V: TRBV2
size: few
J: TRBJ1-6
D: TRBD1
DNA: TGTGCCAGCAGTACTCAAGACCCGGGACAGATATATTCACCCCTCCACTTT
CDR3: CASSTQDPGQIYSPLHF

V: TRBV6-1
size: -
J: TRBJ1-1
D: -
DNA: TGTGCCAGCAGTGACCTGAGGGGGGGGAACACTGAAGCTTTCTTT
CDR3: CASSDLRGGNTEAFF

V: TRBV7-9
size: -
J: TRBJ2-1
D: TRBD2
DNA: TGTGCCAGCAGCTTAGGGCGCGGGGGGGCGTATGAGCAGTTCTTC
CDR3: CASSLGRGGAYEQFF

V: TRBV2
size: -
J: TRBJ1-1
D: TRBD1
DNA: TGTGCCAGCAGGAGGACAGGGGACACTGAAGCTTTCTTT
CDR3: CASRRTGDTEAFF

V: TRBV2
size: -
J: TRBJ1-2
D: TRBD1
DNA: TGTGCCAGCAAGGCGGGACAGAACTCCTACTATGGCTACACCTTC
CDR3: CASKAGQNSYYGYTF

V: TRBV10-1
size: many
J: TRBJ2-3
D: -
DNA: TGCGCCAGCAGTGAGACGCGCCTCCCAGATACGCAGTATTTT
CDR3: CASSETRLPDTQYF

V: TRBV2
size: few
J: TRBJ1-6
D: TRBD1
DNA: TGTGCCAGCTACCCTCGACAGGGTAATTCACCCCTCCACTTT
CDR3: CASYPRQGNSPLHF

V: TRBV2
size: few
J: TRBJ2-7
D: -
DNA: TGTGCCAGCAGGATATCAGGAAGAACGTCCTACGAGCAGTACTTC
CDR3: CASRISGRTSYEQYF

V: TRBV27
size: -
J: TRBJ2-5
D: TRBD1
DNA: TGTGCCAGCAGGAGGGGGCGCGAGACCCAGTACTTC
CDR3: CASRRGRETQYF

V: TRBV6-5
size: few
J: TRBJ1-1
D: -
DNA: TGTGCCAGCAGTTCAATAGGGGACACTGAAGCTTTCTTT
CDR3: CASSSIGDTEAFF

V: TRBV6-4
size: -
J: TRBJ2-5
D: TRBD2
DNA: TGTGCCAGCAGTCGACGGGAGGGAGAGACCCAGTACTTC
CDR3: CASSRREGETQYF

V: TRBV5-4
size: once
J: TRBJ1-1
D: -
DNA: TGTGCCAGCAGGGGGGGTGGACTGCACACTGAAGCTTTCTTT
CDR3: CASRGGGLHTEAFF

V: TRBV9
size: -
J: TRBJ1-4
D: -
DNA: TGTGCCAGCAGCGTACAATCAACAACTAATGAAAAACTGTTTTTT
CDR3: CASSVQSTTNEKLFF

V: TRBV6-6
size: -
J: TRBJ1-1
D: -
DNA: TGTGCCAGCAGTTACCCCAGAACTGAAGCTTTCTTT
CDR3: CASSYPRTEAFF

V: TRBV5-1
size: -
J: TRBJ2-7
D: TRBD2
DNA: TGCGCCAGCAGCCCCAGGGGCGGGGGGCGTATGGAGCAGTACTTC
CDR3: CASSPRGGGRMEQYF

V: TRBV6-5
size: once
J: TRBJ1-2
D: -
DNA: TGTGCCAGCAGCGGTTACAGCAACTATGGCTACACCTTC
CDR3: CASSGYSNYGYTF

V: TRBV15
size: -
J: TRBJ2-7
D: TRBD1
DNA: TGTGCCACCAGCCAAATTACAGGGGACCTCCCCCAGTACTTC
CDR3: CATSQITGDLPQYF

V: TRBV7-2
size: few
J: TRBJ1-4
D: -
DNA: TGTGCCAGCAGCTTAGACAGTGCTAATGAAAAACTGTTTTTT
CDR3: CASSLDSANEKLFF

V: TRBV14
size: -
J: TRBJ1-1
D: TRBD1
DNA: TGTGCCACCCAGAGACAGGGTGGCACTGAAGCTTTCTTT
CDR3: CATQRQGGTEAFF

V: TRBV2
size: -
J: TRBJ2-7
D: -
DNA: TGTGCCAGCGGATTGATCGACCGGGGAGCAAGGGACTTC
CDR3: CASGLIDRGARDF

V: TRBV5-1
size: once
J: TRBJ1-5
D: TRBD1
DNA: TGCGCCAGCAGCTCGGGAACAGGGGCCGGTCAGCCCCAGCATTTT
CDR3: CASSSGTGAGQPQHF

V: TRBV5-6
size: -
J: TRBJ2-7
D: -
DNA: TGTGCCAGCAGCCGTGGAGGGTTCGAGCAGTACTTC
CDR3: CASSRGGFEQYF

V: TRBV13
size: -
J: TRBJ2-7
D: TRBD1
DNA: TGTGCCAGCAGCACCGGGACAGGGTTCTTCGAGCAGTACTTC
CDR3: CASSTGTGFFEQYF

V: TRBV5-1
size: once
J: TRBJ1-1
D: -
DNA: TGCGCCAGCAGCTTGGCCTTAGACAGCGAGACTGAAGCTTTCTTT
CDR3: CASSLALDSETEAFF

V: TRBV7-2
size: -
J: TRBJ2-7
D: -
DNA: TGTGCCAGCAGCTTCGGGGGGCGGAGTGGTGAGCAGTACTTC
CDR3: CASSFGGRSGEQYF